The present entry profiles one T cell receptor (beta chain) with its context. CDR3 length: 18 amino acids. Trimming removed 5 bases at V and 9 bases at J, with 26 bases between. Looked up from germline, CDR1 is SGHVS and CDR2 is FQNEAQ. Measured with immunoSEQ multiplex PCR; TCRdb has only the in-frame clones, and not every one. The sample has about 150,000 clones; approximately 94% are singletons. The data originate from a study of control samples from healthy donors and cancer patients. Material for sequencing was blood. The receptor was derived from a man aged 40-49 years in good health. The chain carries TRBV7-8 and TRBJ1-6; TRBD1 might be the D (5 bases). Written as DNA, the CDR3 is TGTGCCAGCAGCCCCCGACAGAACCCGACGGTAGTAAGTTCACCCCTCCACTTT. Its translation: CASSPRQNPTVVSSPLHF.